The sequence of this TCR beta chain was determined in a study of T-cell memory formation after mild COVID-19. Study summary: TCR clusters showed largely donor specificity.

TCRdb re-called the 5' RACE reads with MiXCR, one entry per CDR3 protein. The sample carries hundreds of thousands of distinct CDR3 sequences, around a sixth recorded once. This clonotype is a singleton in its sample. V shed 3 bases, J shed 7 bases, and the junction held 8 bases outside the gene matches. This CDR3 contains 14 residues. The sample taken for sequencing was PBMCs or a T cell subset sorted from them (not recorded which). The genes are TRBV12-3 or TRBV12-4 and TRBJ1-2, with TRBD1 matching 7 bases. This TCR was sampled from a man between 18 and 29 years old who had mild COVID-19 (a few samples of this study predate the infection). Cell type and time point are not known. The CDR3 region is CASSFLGEGAGYTF. The CDR3 region has the DNA TGTGCCAGCAGTTTCCTCGGTGAGGGGGCTGGCTACACCTTC.